The subject of this entry is one T cell receptor (beta chain). Only in-frame clones appear in the TCRdb table, and some are missing; sequencing was by immunoSEQ multiplex PCR. The sample shows some 200,000 clones, roughly 87% of them seen only once. This specimen comes from a study of blood T cell repertoires in COVID-19. Study-level information: From T cells, B-cell-depleted T cells, or PBMCs came the material, which was cDNA or gDNA.

Source material: peripheral blood. The clonotype comes from a man aged 60 to 75 with active or convalescent COVID-19.

CDR3 protein: CASILDRLANYGYTF. The CDR3 DNA reads as TGTGCCAGCATCCTCGACAGGCTAGCTAACTATGGCTACACCTTC. J is TRBJ1-2 and V is TRBV2, with D possibly matching TRBD1 (6 bases). Germline V gene sequence: CDR1 SNHLY, CDR2 FYNNEI. The ends were cut back, 7 bases at V and 0 bases at J, with 15 bases in the middle. This CDR3 spans 15 amino acids.